This T cell receptor (beta chain) was sequenced in a study of blood T cell repertoires in COVID-19 (dated by TCRdb to 2020 to 2022). Background for the entire study: The collaborator samples originated in the United States, Italy and Spain and spanned the acute and convalescent phases of COVID-19. The prospective study material was composed of cDNA or gDNA derived from T cells, B-cell-depleted T cells, or PBMCs. Deeply sampled blood TCRbeta repertoires from subjects exposed to, actively infected with, or recovered from COVID-19 were included in the dataset. The repertoires were released in a freely available public database intended as a resource for research on the immune response to SARS-CoV-2. The samples were drawn from two sources: the first 160 participants of the ongoing ImmuneRACE study, and about 1,300 subjects contributed by 6 global collaborators. A de-identified subject ID, COVID-19 status, age in years and sex were almost always included in the sample metadata. HLA class I and class II types, where available, came from metadata supplied by the sample provider rather than from assay-based typing. Results and caveats for the whole study, not just this receptor: Clinical and demographic metadata were provided uncurated, with the amount varying by source and participant.

TCRbeta CDR3 regions were amplified from genomic DNA using the immunoSEQ Assay, a bias-controlled multiplex PCR. In the original analysis: Within the assay, amplification of reference gene primers was used to estimate how many nucleated cells each sample contained. To quantify the absolute abundance of each unique TCRbeta CDR3 rearrangement, sequence reads were collapsed and filtered. For each sample, productive Simpson clonality was calculated by taking the square root of Simpson's diversity index across productive rearrangements. In TCRdb, the immuneACCESS table is reduced to in-frame sequences with V and J assigned. These tables do not hold every clone; where another copy was compared, an unresolved V gene accounts for under half, and the others remain unexplained. V and J calls and clone size are copied from that table; D and trimming were computed from the DNA. The sample yields about 170,000 clones; around 88% were counted once. Around 19% of the sample goes to the ten largest clones.

Worth noting for this clone: Its antigen is still unknown. It has no much larger one-base neighbor in the sample; base qualities were not kept.

Samples from volunteer blood donors who had recovered from COVID-19 were contributed by a second Seattle source. Collaborating institutions collected whole blood in K2EDTA tubes following their own protocols. Collaborator samples were shipped for TCRbeta analysis as frozen whole blood, isolated PBMCs, or DNA extracted from either sample type. CDR1 KGHDR and CDR2 SFDVKD are derived from the germline V gene. Counted from cysteine to phenylalanine, this CDR3 has 18 amino acids. The sequence is cut down to CDR3 DNA, 54 bases in frame from base 1. V is pruned by 5 bases and J by 8 bases, leaving 17 bases of the junction without a gene match.

Recombination linked TRBV24-1 to TRBJ1-4; 9 junctional bases match TRBD1. This receptor was taken from a woman between 65 and 79 years old who had recovered from COVID-19. Specimen: peripheral blood. In nucleotides, the sequence is TGTGCCACCAGTGCCCCGATGGGACAGGGCAACGAGAGGGAAAAACTGTTTTTT. It is translated as CATSAPMGQGNEREKLFF.